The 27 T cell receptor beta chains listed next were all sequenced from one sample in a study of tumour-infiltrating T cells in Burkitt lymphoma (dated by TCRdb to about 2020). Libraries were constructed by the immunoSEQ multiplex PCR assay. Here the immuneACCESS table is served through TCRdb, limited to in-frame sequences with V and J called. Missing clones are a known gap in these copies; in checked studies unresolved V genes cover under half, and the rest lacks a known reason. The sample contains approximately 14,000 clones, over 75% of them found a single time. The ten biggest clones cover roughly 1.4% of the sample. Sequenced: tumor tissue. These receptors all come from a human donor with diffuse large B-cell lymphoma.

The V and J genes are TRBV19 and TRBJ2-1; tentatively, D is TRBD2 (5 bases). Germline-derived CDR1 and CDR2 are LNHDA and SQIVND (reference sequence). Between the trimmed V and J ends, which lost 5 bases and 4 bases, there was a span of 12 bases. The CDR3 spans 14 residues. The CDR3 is CASSSGYFYNEQFF. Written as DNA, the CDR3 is TGTGCCAGTAGTTCGGGGTACTTTTACAATGAGCAGTTCTTC. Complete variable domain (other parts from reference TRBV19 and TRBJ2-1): DGGITQSPKYLFRKEGQNVTLSCEQNLNHDAMYWYRQDPGQGLRLIYYSQIVNDFQKGDIAEGYSVSREKKESFPLTVTSAQKNPTAFYLCASSSGYFYNEQFFGPGTRLTVL.

For the CDR3, the DNA is TGTGCCAGCAGCGCTTACCAGGGGGCTAATGAAAAACTGTTTTTT. This codes for CASSAYQGANEKLFF. V and J are TRBV7-2 and TRBJ1-4; 7 nucleotides align to TRBD1. Trimming took 5 bases from V and 3 from J; bases not matched to a gene: 6. This CDR3 region has 15 residues. Germline values: CDR1 SGHTA, CDR2 FQGNSA.

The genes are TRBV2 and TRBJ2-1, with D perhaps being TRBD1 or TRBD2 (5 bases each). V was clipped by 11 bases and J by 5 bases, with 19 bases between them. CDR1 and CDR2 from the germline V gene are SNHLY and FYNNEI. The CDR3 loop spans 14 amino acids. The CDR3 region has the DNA TGTGCCCGCTCCCGGGACGCCGGGAACAATGAGCAGTTCTTC. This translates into CARSRDAGNNEQFF.

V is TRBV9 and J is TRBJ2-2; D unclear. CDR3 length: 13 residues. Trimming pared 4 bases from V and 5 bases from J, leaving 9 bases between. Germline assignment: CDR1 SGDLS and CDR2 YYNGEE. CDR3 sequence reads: CASSPQPTGELFF. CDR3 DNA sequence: TGTGCCAGCAGCCCTCAACCGACCGGGGAGCTGTTTTTT.

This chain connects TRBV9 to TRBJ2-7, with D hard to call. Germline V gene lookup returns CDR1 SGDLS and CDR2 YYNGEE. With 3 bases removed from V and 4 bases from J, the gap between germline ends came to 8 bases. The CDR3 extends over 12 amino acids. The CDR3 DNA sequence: TGTGCCAGCAGCGCAGACGGGTACGAGCAGTACTTC. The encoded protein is CASSADGYEQYF.

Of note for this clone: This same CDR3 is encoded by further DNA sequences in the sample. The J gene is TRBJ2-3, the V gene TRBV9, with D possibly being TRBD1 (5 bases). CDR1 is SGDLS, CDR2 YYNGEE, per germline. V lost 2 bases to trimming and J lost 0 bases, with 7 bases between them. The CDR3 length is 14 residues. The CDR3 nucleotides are TGTGCCAGCAGCGTGTCAGGGAGCACAGATACGCAGTATTTT. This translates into CASSVSGSTDTQYF.

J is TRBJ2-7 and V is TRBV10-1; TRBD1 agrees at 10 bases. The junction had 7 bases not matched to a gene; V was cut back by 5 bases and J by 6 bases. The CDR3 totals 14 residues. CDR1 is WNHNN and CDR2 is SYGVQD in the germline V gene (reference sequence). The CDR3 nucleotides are TGCGCCAGCAGTAGACAGGGGGCGAGTGGCGAGCAGTACTTC. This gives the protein CASSRQGASGEQYF.

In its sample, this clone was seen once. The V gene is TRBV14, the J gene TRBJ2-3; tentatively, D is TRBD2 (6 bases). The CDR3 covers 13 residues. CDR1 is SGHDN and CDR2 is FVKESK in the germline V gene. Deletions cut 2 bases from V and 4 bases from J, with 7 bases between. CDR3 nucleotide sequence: TGTGCCAGCAGCCAATGGGGGGCAGATACGCAGTATTTT. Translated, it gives CASSQWGADTQYF.

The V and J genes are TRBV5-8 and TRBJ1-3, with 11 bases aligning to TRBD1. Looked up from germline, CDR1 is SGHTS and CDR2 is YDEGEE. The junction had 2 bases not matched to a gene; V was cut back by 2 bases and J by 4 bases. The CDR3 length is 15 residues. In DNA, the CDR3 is TGTGCCAGCAGCTTAGGACAGGGGGCAGGAAACACCATATATTTT. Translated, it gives CASSLGQGAGNTIYF. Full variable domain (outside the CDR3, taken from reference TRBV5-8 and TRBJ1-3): EAGVTQSPTHLIKTRGQQATLRCSPISGHTSVYWYQQALGLGLQFLLWYDEGEERNRGNFPPRFSGRQFPNYSSELNVNALELEDSALYLCASSLGQGAGNTIYFGEGSWLTVV.

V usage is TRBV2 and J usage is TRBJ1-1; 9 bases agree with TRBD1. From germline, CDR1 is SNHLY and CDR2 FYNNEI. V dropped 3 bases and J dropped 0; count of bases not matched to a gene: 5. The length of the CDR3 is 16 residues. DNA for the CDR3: TGTGCCAGCAGTGATGGGACAGGGTACCTGAACACTGAAGCTTTCTTT. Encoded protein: CASSDGTGYLNTEAFF.

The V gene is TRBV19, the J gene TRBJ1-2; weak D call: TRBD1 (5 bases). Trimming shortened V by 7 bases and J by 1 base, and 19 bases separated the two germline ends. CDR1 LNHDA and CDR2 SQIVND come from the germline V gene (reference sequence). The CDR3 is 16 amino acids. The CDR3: CASTPAGLGDNYGYTF. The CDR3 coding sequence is TGTGCCAGTACCCCGGCTGGTTTGGGGGATAACTATGGCTACACCTTC.

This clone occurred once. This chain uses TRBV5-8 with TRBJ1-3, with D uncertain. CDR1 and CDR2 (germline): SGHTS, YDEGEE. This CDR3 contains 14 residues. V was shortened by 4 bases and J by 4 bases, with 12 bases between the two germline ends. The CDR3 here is CASSTPGLGNTIYF. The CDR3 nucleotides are TGTGCCAGCAGCACCCCAGGACTCGGAAACACCATATATTTT.

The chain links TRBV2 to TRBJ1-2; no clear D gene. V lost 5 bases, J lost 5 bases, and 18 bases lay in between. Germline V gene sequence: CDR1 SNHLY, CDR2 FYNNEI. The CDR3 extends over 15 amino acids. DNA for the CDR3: TGTGCCAGCAGTCCGGTGAGGGAAGGGTTTTATGGCTACACCTTC. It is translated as CASSPVREGFYGYTF. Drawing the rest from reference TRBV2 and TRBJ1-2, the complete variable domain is EPEVTQTPSHQVTQMGQEVILRCVPISNHLYFYWYRQILGQKVEFLVSFYNNEISEKSEIFDDQFSVERPDGSNFTLKIRSTKLEDSAMYFCASSPVREGFYGYTFGSGTRLTVV.

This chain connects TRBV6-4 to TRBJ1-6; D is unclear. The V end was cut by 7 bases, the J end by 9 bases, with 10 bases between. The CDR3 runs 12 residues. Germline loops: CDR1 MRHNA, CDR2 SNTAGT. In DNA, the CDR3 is TGTGCCAGCACGTTTAGAGGTTCACCCCTCCACTTT. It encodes CASTFRGSPLHF.

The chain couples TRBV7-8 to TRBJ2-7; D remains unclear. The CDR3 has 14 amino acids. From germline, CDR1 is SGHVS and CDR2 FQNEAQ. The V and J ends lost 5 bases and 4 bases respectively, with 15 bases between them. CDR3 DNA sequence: TGTGCCAGCAGCCCGTTGTTTTCTGAATACGAGCAGTACTTC. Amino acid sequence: CASSPLFSEYEQYF. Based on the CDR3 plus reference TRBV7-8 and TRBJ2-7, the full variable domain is GAGVSQSPRYKVAKRGQDVALRCDPISGHVSLFWYQQALGQGPEFLTYFQNEAQLDKSGLPSDRFFAERPEGSVSTLKIQRTQQEDSAVYLCASSPLFSEYEQYFGPGTRLTVT.

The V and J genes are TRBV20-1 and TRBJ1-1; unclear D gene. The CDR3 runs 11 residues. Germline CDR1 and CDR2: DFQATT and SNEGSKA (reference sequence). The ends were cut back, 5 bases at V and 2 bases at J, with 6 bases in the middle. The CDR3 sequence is CSAEGNTEAFF. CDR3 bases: TGCAGTGCTGAGGGTAACACTGAAGCTTTCTTT.

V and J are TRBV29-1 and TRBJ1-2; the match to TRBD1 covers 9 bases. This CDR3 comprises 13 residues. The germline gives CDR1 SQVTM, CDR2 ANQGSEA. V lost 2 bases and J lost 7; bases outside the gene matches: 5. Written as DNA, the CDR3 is TGCAGCGTTGAAAGGACAGGGGTTACTGGCTACACCTTC. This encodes CSVERTGVTGYTF.

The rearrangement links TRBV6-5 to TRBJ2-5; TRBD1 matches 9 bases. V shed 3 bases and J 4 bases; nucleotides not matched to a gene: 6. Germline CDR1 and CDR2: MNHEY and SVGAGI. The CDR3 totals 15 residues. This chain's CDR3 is CASSYSGQGRETQYF. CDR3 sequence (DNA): TGTGCCAGCAGTTATTCCGGACAGGGGAGAGAGACCCAGTACTTC.

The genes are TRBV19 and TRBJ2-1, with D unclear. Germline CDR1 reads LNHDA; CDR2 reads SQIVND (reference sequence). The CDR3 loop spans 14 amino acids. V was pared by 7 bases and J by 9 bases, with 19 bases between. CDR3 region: CASNNGKPSGEQFF. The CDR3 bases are TGTGCCAGTAACAATGGGAAGCCTAGTGGTGAGCAGTTCTTC. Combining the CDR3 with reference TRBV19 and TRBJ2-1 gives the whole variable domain DGGITQSPKYLFRKEGQNVTLSCEQNLNHDAMYWYRQDPGQGLRLIYYSQIVNDFQKGDIAEGYSVSREKKESFPLTVTSAQKNPTAFYLCASNNGKPSGEQFFGPGTRLTVL.

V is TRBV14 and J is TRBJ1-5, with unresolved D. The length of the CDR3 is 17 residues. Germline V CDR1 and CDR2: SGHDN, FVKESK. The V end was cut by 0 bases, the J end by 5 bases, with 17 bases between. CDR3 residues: CASSQESASPSDQPQHF. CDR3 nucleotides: TGTGCCAGCAGCCAAGAATCTGCATCTCCGTCCGATCAGCCCCAGCATTTT.

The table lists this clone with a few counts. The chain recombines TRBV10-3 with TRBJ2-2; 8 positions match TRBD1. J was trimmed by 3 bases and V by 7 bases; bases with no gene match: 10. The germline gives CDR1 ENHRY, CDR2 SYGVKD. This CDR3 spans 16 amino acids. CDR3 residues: CAIKTRQGIDTGELFF. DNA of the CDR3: TGTGCCATCAAGACCCGACAGGGGATCGACACCGGGGAGCTGTTTTTT.

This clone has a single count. CDR3 protein: CASKAGGFGEQFF. The CDR3, as DNA: TGTGCCAGCAAAGCGGGGGGGTTCGGTGAGCAGTTCTTC. The gene calls are TRBV7-2 and TRBJ2-1; 10 bases line up with TRBD2. This CDR3 contains 13 residues. Trimming at V came to 7 bases and at J to 9 bases, leaving 6 bases not matched to a gene. Germline CDR1 and CDR2: SGHTA and FQGNSA.

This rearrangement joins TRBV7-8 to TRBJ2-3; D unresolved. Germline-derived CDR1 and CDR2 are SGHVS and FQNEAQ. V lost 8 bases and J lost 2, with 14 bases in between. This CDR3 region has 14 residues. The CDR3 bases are TGTGCCAGCGTGCCGGGCCTACCCACAGATACGCAGTATTTT. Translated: CASVPGLPTDTQYF.

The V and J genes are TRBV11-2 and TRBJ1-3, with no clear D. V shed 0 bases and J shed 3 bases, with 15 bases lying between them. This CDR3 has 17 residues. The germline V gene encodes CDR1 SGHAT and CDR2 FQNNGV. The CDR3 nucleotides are TGTGCCAGCAGCTTAGAATCGGGAATCATAGGTGGAAACACCATATATTTT. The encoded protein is CASSLESGIIGGNTIYF.

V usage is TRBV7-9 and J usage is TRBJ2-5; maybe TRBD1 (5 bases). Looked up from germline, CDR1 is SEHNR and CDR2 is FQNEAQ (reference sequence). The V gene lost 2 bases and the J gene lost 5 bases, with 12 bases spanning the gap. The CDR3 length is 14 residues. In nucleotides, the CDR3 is TGTGCCAGCAGCTTATGGGCAGGGTGGGAGACCCAGTACTTC. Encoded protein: CASSLWAGWETQYF.

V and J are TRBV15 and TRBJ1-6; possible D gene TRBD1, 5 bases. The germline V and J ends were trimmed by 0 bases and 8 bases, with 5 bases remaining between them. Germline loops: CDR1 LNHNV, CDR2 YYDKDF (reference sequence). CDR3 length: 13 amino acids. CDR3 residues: CATSREQDSPLHF. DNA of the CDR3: TGTGCCACCAGCAGAGAACAGGATTCACCCCTCCACTTT.

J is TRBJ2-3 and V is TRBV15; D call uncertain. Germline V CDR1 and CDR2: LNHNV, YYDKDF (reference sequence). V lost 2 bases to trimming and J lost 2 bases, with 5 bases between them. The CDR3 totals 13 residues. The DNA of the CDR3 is TGTGCCACCAGCAGATGGGACACAGATACGCAGTATTTT. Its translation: CATSRWDTDTQYF. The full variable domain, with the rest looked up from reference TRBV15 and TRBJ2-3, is DAMVIQNPRYQVTQFGKPVTLSCSQTLNHNVMYWYQQKSSQAPKLLFHYYDKDFNNEADTPDNFQSRRPNTSFCFLDIRSPGLGDTAMYLCATSRWDTDTQYFGPGTRLTVL.